The 13 T cell receptor beta chains below were found in one sample sequenced in a study of identical twins. TCRdb ran MiXCR on the 5' RACE reads and lists one entry per CDR3 protein. The data show 400,000 to 650,000 distinct CDR3 sequences, approximately 22% seen once. Another study also made use of these data, one on T cells expressing NK-cell markers.

Input material: CD4+ T cells sorted from blood. These receptors were obtained from a woman aged 18-30 years in good health.

This clonotype was seen repeatedly, ten times or more. At one boundary the junction diverges from the germline segment, which might be a read error. The CDR3 DNA reads TGTGCCAGCAGCCAAGGACCATATGGCTACACCTTC. This sequence encodes CASSQGPYGYTF. The V call is TRBV4-3, the J call TRBJ1-2; unclear D gene. The length of the CDR3 is 12 residues. Per germline, CDR1 LGHNA and CDR2 YSLEER.

The genes are TRBV7-8 and TRBJ1-1; D gene ambiguous. The CDR3 spans 13 residues. In germline, CDR1 is SGHVS, CDR2 FQNEAQ. Trimming left V 5 bases short and J 5 bases short, with 12 bases between. Written as DNA, the CDR3 is TGTGCCAGCAGCCCTCGAGCGGCGACTGAAGCTTTCTTT. It specifies CASSPRAATEAFF.

The genes are TRBV9 and TRBJ2-1; 12 bases agree with TRBD2. J gave up 5 bases and V 0 bases, and 9 bases lay outside the gene matches. CDR3 length: 18 residues. Germline V gene lookup returns CDR1 SGDLS and CDR2 YYNGEE. The CDR3 DNA sequence: TGTGCCAGCAGCGTAGTGGCTAGCGGGAGGGCCAGGGACAATGAGCAGTTCTTC. It codes for CASSVVASGRARDNEQFF.

The V gene is TRBV27, the J gene TRBJ2-3; unclear D gene. Trimming pared 4 bases from V and 11 bases from J, leaving 13 bases between. CDR3 length: 12 residues. Germline CDR1 and CDR2: MNHEY and SMNVEV (reference sequence). The DNA of the CDR3 is TGTGCCAGCAGTTACTCCGGAATCGGGCAGTATTTT. Protein: CASSYSGIGQYF.

This clonotype was detected a few times. This CDR3 reads CASSQEYGFNEQFF. For the CDR3, the DNA is TGCGCCAGCAGCCAAGAGTATGGCTTCAATGAGCAGTTCTTC. The V gene is TRBV4-3, the J gene TRBJ2-1; D is unclear. Germline values: CDR1 LGHNA, CDR2 YSLEER. V gave up 0 bases and J gave up 6 bases, with 9 bases separating them. This CDR3 contains 14 residues.

This clonotype occurred once. This CDR3 is CASGDRGRFGFSYEQYF. CDR3 DNA sequence: TGTGCCAGCGGAGACAGGGGGCGTTTCGGGTTCTCCTACGAGCAGTACTTC. This chain joins TRBV27 and TRBJ2-7; TRBD1 matches at 10 bases. Looked up from germline, CDR1 is MNHEY and CDR2 is SMNVEV (reference sequence). After removal of 8 bases from V and 0 bases from J, the junction contained 13 bases not matched to a gene. The CDR3 sequence is 17 residues long.

This chain connects TRBV5-4 to TRBJ1-6; D perhaps matches TRBD1 (6 bases). V was cut by 5 bases and J by 4 bases, with 10 bases left in between. This CDR3 spans 14 amino acids. Germline CDR1 is SGHNT and CDR2 is YYREEE (reference sequence). The CDR3 DNA reads as TGTGCCAGCAGGTCAACAGGGTATAATTCACCCCTCCACTTT. It specifies CASRSTGYNSPLHF.

J is TRBJ2-5 and V is TRBV7-9, with a possible D match to TRBD2 (5 bases). Looked up from germline, CDR1 is SEHNR and CDR2 is FQNEAQ (reference sequence). Trimming left V 7 bases short and J 1 base short, with 16 bases between. This CDR3 is built from 15 residues. The chain's CDR3 is CASNQARGTQETQYF. CDR3 DNA sequence: TGTGCCAGCAACCAAGCCCGGGGAACCCAAGAGACCCAGTACTTC.

The sample holds a few counts of this clonotype. The CDR3 protein is CASSYSRLAAWKQFF. Here the CDR3 DNA reads TGTGCCAGCAGTTACTCCCGGCTAGCGGCTTGGAAGCAGTTCTTC. V and J are TRBV6-5 and TRBJ2-1; 7 bases align to TRBD2. The trim removed 0 bases at V and 11 bases at J, leaving 10 bases unmatched. The CDR3 covers 15 residues. CDR1 MNHEY and CDR2 SVGAGI come from the germline V gene.

This clonotype was seen at least ten times. V gene TRBV20-1 combines with J gene TRBJ2-5; 7 bases align to TRBD2. J lost 3 bases, V lost 6 bases, and 22 bases had no gene match. Germline V CDR1 and CDR2: DFQATT, SNEGSKA (reference sequence). The CDR3 extends over 18 amino acids. This CDR3 reads CSAATPRAGGGTKETQYF. In DNA form, the CDR3 reads TGCAGTGCCGCGACCCCCCGAGCGGGCGGGGGTACCAAAGAGACCCAGTACTTC.

The V gene is TRBV27, the J gene TRBJ2-1; D is unclear. The CDR3 has 16 amino acids. Germline CDR1 MNHEY, CDR2 SMNVEV (reference sequence). V was pared by 6 bases and J by 0 bases, with 15 bases between. In DNA, the CDR3 is TGTGCCAGCAGCCGATCCGGGCCGAGCTCCTACAATGAGCAGTTCTTC. Amino acids: CASSRSGPSSYNEQFF.

This clonotype has only one observation. This chain connects TRBV30 to TRBJ2-7, with TRBD2 matching 8 bases. The V and J ends lost 3 bases and 4 bases, in that order; junction bases with no gene match: 14. The CDR3 consists of 16 residues. CDR1 is GTSNPN, CDR2 SVGIG, per germline (reference sequence). CDR3 amino acids: CAWRRGGGYRRYEQYF. CDR3 nucleotide sequence: TGTGCCTGGAGAAGAGGCGGGGGGTACAGGAGGTACGAGCAGTACTTC. The entire variable domain, with the rest obtained from reference TRBV30 and TRBJ2-7, is as follows: SQTIHQWPATLVQPVGSPLSLECTVEGTSNPNLYWYRQAAGRGLQLLFYSVGIGQISSEVPQNLSASRPQDRQFILSSKKLLLSDSGFYLCAWRRGGGYRRYEQYFGPGTRLTVT.

The gene calls are TRBV4-3 and TRBJ2-1, with D perhaps TRBD2 (5 bases). Germline V gene data show CDR1 as LGHNA and CDR2 as YSLEER. This CDR3 has 17 residues. V was pared by 6 bases and J by 4 bases, with 22 bases between. CDR3 nucleotide sequence: TGCGCCAGCAGTCCTACTCCGTCGCGGGTTTGGTACAATGAGCAGTTCTTC. Amino acid sequence: CASSPTPSRVWYNEQFF.